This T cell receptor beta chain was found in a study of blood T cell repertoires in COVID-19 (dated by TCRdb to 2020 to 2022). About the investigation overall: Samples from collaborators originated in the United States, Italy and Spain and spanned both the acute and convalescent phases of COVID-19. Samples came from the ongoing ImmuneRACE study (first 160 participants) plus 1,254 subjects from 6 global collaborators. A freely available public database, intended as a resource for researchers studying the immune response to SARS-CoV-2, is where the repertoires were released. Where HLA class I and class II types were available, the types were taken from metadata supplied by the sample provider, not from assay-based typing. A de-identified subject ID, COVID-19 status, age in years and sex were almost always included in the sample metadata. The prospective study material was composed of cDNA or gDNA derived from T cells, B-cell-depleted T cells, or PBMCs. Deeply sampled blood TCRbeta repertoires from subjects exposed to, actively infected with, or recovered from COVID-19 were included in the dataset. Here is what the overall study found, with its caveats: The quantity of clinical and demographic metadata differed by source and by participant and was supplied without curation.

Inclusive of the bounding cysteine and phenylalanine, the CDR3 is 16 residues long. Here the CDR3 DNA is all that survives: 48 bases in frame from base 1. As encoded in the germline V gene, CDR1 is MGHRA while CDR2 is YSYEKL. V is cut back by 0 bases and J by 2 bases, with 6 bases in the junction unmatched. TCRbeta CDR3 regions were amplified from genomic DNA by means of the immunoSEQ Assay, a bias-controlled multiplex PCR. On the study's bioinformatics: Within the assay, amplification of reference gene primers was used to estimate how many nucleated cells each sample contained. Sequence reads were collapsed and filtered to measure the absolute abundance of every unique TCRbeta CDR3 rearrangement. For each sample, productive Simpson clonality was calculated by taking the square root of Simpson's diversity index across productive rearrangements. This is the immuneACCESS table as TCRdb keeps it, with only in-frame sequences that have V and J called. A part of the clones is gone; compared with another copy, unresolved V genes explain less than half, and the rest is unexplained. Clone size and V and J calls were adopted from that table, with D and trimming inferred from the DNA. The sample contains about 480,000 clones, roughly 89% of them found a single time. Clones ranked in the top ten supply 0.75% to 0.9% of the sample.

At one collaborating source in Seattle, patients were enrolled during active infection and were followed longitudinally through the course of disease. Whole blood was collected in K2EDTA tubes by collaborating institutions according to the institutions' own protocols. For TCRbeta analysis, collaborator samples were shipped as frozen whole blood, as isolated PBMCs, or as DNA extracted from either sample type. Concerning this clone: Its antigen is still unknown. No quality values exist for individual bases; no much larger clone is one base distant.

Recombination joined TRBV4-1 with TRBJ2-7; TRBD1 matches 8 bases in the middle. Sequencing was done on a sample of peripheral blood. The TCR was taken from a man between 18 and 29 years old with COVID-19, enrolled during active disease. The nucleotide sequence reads TGCGCCAGCAGCCAAGACGACACAGGGGGGCCCTACGAGCAGTACTTC. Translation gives CASSQDDTGGPYEQYF.